This TCR beta chain is from a study of Ad26.COV2.S vaccination and SARS-CoV-2 variants. A note on this clone: What it binds is not known. The junction and the germline gene differ at one end; a read error may be behind it.

CDR3 length: 13 amino acids. CDR1 and CDR2 (germline): LNHDA, SQIVND (reference sequence). Study-wide results and caveats: Vaccine recipients and placebo recipients showed similar non-spike TCR breadth. Placebo recipients had lower spike-specific TCR breadth than vaccine recipients. TCR breadth and depth analyses may have underestimated total T cell responses. Substantial breadth was reportedly displayed by spike-specific CD8+ and CD4+ T cell responses after vaccination.

As to treatment: some 19 received Ad26.COV2.S at low or high dose, single or two shots; roughly five received placebo; per-sample allocation not given. It was on day 63 after the first vaccine or placebo injection that samples were taken. Profiled with immunoSEQ multiplex PCR; TCRdb holds only in-frame clones, not every one. The table lists approximately 410,000 clones, approximately 90% of them singletons. This clonotype originated in a person aged 18-65 years who received the Ad26.COV2.S COVID-19 vaccine or a placebo. Specimen: peripheral blood, collected in a trial of Ad26.COV2.S vaccine versus placebo. This rearrangement joins TRBV19 to TRBJ1-1; D uncertain. CDR3 nucleotide sequence: TGTGCCAGTAGTATTCGCGGGAACAATGAAGCTTTCTTT. Amino acid sequence: CASSIRGNNEAFF.